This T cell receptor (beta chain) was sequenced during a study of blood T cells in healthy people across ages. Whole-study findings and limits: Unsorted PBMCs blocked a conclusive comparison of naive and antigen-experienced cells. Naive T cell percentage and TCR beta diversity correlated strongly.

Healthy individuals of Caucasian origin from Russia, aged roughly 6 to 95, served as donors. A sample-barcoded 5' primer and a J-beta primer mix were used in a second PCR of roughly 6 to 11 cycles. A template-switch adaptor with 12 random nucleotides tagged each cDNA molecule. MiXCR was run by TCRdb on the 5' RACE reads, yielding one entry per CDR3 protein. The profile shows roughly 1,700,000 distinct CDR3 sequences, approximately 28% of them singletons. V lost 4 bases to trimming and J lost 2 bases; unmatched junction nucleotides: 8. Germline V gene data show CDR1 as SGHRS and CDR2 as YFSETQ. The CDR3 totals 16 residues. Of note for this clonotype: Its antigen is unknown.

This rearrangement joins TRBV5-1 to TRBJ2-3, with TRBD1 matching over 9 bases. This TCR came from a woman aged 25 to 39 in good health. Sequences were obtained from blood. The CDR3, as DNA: TGCGCCAGCAGCGTTTCCGGGACAGGGTTCACAGATACGCAGTATTTT. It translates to CASSVSGTGFTDTQYF.